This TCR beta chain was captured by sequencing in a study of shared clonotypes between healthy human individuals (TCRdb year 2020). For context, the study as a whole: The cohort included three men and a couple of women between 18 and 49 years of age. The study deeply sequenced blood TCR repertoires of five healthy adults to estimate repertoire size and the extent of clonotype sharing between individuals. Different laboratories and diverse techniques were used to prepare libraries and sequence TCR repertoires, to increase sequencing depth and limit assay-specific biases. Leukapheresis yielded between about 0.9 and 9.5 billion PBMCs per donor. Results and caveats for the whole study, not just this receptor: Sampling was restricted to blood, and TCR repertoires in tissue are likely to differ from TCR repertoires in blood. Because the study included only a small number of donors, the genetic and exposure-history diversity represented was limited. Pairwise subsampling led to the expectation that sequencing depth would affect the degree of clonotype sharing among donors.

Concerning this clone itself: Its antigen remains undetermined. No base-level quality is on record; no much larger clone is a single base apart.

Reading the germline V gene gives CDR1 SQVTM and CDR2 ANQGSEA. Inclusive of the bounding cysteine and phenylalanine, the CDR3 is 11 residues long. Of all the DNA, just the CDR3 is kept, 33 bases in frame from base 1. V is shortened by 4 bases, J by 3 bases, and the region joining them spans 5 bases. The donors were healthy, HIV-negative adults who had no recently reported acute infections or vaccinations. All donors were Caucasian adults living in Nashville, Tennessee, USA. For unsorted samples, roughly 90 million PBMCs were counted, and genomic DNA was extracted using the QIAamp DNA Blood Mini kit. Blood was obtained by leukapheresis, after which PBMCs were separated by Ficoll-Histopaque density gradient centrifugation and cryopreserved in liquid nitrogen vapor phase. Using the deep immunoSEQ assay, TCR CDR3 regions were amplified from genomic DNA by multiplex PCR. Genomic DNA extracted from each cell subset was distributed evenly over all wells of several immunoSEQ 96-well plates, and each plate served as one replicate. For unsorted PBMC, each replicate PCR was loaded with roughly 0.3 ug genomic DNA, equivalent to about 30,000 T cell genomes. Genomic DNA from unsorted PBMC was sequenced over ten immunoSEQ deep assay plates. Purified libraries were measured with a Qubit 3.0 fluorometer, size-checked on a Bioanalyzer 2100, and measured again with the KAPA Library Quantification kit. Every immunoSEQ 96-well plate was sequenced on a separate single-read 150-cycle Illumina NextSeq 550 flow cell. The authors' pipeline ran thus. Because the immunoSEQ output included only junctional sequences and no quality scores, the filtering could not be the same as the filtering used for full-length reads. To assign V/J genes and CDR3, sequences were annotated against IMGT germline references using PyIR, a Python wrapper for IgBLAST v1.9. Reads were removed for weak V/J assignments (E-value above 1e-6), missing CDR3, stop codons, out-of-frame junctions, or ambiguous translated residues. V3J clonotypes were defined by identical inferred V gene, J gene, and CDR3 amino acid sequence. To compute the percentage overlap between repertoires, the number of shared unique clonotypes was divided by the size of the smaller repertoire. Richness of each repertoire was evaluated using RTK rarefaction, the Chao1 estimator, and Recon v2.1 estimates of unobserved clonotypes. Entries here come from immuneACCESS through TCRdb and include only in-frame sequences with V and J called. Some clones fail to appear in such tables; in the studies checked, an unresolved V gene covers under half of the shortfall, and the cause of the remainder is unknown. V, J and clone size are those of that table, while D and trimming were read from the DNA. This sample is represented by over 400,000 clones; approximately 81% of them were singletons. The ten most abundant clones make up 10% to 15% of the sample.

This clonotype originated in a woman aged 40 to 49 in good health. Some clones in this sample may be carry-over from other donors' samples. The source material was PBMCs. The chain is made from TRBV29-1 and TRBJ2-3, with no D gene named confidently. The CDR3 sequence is CSVARTDTQYF. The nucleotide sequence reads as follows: TGCAGCGTTGCCAGGACAGATACGCAGTATTTT.